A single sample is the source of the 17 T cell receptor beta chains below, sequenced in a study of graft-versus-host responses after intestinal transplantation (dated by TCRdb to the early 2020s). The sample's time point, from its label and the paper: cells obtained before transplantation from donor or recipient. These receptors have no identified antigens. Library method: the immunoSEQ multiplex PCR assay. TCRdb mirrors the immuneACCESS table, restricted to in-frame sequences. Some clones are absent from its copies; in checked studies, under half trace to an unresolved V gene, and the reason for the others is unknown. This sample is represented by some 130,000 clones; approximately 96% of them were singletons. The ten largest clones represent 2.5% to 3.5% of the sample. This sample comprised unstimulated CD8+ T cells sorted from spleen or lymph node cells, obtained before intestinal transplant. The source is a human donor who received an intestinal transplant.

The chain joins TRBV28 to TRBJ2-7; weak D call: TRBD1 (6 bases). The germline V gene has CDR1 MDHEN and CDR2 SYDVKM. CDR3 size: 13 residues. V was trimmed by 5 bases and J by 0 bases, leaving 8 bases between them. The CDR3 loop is CASSLRGSYEQYF. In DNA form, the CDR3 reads TGTGCCAGCAGTCTCAGGGGCTCCTACGAGCAGTACTTC.

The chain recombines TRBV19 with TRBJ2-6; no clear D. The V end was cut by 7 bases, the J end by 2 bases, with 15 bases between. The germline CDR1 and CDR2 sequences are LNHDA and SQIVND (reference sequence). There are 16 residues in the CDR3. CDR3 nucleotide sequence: TGTGCCAGTACCTCCTTTGGCTCTACTGGGGCCAACGTCCTGACTTTC. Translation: CASTSFGSTGANVLTF. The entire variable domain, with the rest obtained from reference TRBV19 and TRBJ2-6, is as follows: DGGITQSPKYLFRKEGQNVTLSCEQNLNHDAMYWYRQDPGQGLRLIYYSQIVNDFQKGDIAEGYSVSREKKESFPLTVTSAQKNPTAFYLCASTSFGSTGANVLTFGAGSRLTVL.

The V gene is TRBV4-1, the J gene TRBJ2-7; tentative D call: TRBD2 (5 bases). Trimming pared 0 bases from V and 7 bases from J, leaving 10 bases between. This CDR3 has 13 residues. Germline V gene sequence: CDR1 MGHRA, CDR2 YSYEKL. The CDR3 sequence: CASSQERRAEQYF. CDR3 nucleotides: TGCGCCAGCAGCCAAGAAAGGCGGGCAGAGCAGTACTTC.

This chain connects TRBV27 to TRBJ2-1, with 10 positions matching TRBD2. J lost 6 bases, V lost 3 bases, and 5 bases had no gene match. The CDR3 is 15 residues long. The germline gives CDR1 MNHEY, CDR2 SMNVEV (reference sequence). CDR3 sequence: CASSFLAGDINEQFF. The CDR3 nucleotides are TGTGCCAGCAGTTTCCTAGCGGGAGATATCAATGAGCAGTTCTTC.

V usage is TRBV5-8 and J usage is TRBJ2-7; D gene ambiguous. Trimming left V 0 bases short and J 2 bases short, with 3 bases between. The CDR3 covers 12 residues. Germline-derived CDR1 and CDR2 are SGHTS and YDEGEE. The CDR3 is CASSLGAYEQYF. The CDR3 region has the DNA TGTGCCAGCAGCTTGGGGGCCTACGAGCAGTACTTC.

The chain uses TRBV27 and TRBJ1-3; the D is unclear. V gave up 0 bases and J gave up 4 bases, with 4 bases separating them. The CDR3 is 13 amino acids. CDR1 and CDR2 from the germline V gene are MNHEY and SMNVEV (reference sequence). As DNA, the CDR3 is TGTGCCAGCAGTTTATCAGTCGGAAACACCATATATTTT. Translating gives CASSLSVGNTIYF.

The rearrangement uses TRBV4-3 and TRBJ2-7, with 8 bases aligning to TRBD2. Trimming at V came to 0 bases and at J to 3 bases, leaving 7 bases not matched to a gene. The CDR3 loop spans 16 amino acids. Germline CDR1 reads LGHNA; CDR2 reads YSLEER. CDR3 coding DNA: TGCGCCAGCAGCCAAGAGCGCAGCGGGAGTTTCTACGAGCAGTACTTC. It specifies CASSQERSGSFYEQYF.

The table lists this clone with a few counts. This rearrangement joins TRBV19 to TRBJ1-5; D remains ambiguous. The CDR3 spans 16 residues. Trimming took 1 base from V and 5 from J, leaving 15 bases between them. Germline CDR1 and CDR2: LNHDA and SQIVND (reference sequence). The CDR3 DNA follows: TGTGCCAGTAGTATAGTAGCCAGTAACCCCTATCAGCCCCAGCATTTT. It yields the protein CASSIVASNPYQPQHF.

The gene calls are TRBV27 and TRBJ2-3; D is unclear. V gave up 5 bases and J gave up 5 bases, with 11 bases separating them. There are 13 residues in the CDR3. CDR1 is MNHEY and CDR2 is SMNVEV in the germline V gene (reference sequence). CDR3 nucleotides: TGTGCCAGCAGTCAAATTACCATAGATACGCAGTATTTT. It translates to CASSQITIDTQYF.

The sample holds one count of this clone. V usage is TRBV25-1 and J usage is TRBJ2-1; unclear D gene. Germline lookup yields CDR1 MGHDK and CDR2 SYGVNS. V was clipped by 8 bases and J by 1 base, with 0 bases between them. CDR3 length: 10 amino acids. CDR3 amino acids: CASSYNEQFF. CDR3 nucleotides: TGTGCCAGCTCCTACAATGAGCAGTTCTTC.

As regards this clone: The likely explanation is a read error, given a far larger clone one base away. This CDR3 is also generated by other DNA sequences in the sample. The CDR3 here is CASSLRGTEAFF. For the CDR3, the DNA is TGTGCCAGCAGCTTGCGGGGGACTGAAGCTTTCTTT. This chain joins TRBV7-9 and TRBJ1-1; D is perhaps TRBD1 (5 bases). With 3 bases removed from V and 5 bases from J, the gap between germline ends came to 7 bases. Germline CDR1 SEHNR, CDR2 FQNEAQ (reference sequence). The CDR3 covers 12 residues.

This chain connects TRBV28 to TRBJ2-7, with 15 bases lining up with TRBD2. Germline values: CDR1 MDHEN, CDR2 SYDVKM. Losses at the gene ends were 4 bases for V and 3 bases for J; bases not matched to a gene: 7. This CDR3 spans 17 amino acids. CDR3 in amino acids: CASSWGLAGGNFYEQYF. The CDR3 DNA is TGTGCCAGCAGTTGGGGACTAGCGGGAGGTAATTTCTACGAGCAGTACTTC.

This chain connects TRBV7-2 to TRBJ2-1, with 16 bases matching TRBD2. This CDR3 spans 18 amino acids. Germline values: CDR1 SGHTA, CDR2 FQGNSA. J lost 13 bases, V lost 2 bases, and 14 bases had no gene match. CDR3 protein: CASSLRPPGTSGRGDQFF. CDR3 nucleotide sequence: TGTGCCAGCAGCTTAAGGCCGCCCGGGACTAGCGGGAGGGGGGATCAGTTCTTC.

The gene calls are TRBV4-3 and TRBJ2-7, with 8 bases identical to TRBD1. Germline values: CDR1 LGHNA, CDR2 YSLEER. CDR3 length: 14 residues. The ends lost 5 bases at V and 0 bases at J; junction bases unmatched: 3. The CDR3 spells CASSYGQGSYEQYF. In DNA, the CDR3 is TGCGCCAGCAGCTACGGACAGGGCTCCTACGAGCAGTACTTC.

In DNA, the CDR3 is TGTGCCAGCAGTGTGGACCTGGGGGGGTATGAAAAACTGTTTTTT. Translation gives CASSVDLGGYEKLFF. The V call is TRBV6-5, the J call TRBJ1-4; the D gene is possibly TRBD1 (5 bases). Trimming took 5 bases from V and 6 from J, leaving 16 bases between them. This CDR3 region has 15 residues. Germline loops: CDR1 MNHEY, CDR2 SVGAGI.

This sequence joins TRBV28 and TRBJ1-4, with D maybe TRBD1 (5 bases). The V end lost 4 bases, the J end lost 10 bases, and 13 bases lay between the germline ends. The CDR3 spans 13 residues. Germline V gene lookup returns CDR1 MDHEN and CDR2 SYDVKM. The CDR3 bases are TGTGCCAGCAGTTCCCCCCCGGGGGGAAAACTGTTTTTT. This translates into CASSSPPGGKLFF.

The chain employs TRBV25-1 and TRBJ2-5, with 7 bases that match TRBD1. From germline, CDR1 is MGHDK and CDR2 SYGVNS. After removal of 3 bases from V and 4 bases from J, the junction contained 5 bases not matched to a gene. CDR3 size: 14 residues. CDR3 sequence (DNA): TGTGCCAGCAGTGAGAACAGGGGTCGAGAGACCCAGTACTTC. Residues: CASSENRGRETQYF.